This T cell receptor beta chain stems from a study of cytomegalovirus exposure and HLA in healthy donors (dated by TCRdb to 2016 to 2017). At the level of the whole study: In an earlier analysis of some 610 of the donors, less than 350 Gb of sequence data and 90 million to 120 million unique TCR beta sequences from roughly 200 million T cells were reported. About 280 gigabases of sequencing data and tens of millions of unique TCR sequences made up an early release that covered approximately 700 HLA-typed donors. Rather than using new phenotypic data, the later analysis identified candidate immune exposures from TCR beta sequences and from how often those sequences occurred across donors. An earlier analysis of several hundred of the donors applied high-throughput TCR beta sequencing to assess whether each TCR beta V gene segment acted as functional or pseudogenic. Using immunosequencing, the study profiled T cell repertoires from 500 to 800 subjects and related those repertoires to cytomegalovirus serostatus. Because of strong linkage in the cohort, roughly five DR-DQ haplotypes were treated as single units for association and clustering. High-throughput TCR immunosequencing, statistical association of individual TCRs with disease status, and machine learning were combined to predict cytomegalovirus infection status. In a later analysis, previously published TCR beta repertoires from 550 to 750 donors were re-analyzed and high-resolution HLA genotyping was added so that TCR occurrence patterns could be studied. Besides the first cohort of around 670 subjects, a separate validation cohort made up of over a hundred different subjects was used. Donor age, sex, ethnicity and CMV serostatus were compiled together with the repertoire data. Typing coverage varied by locus: about 620-640 donors for A, B, C, DRB1 and DQB1; about 520 for DQA1; approximately 570 for DPA1; around 450 for DPB1. In a later genetic analysis, genome-wide SNP genotypes for about 55% of the roughly 700 donors were used, and that subset was treated as a discovery cohort. All discovery cohort repertoires had been generated on a single sequencing platform. HLA typing covered class I and class II loci at four-digit resolution. Among roughly 400 genotyped donors of the cohort, an average of around 220,000 unique TCR beta nucleotide sequences was sequenced per donor, of which about 18% were non-productive. The study aimed to test whether cataloging public T cell receptors could reveal signatures of past pathogen exposure. Among the roughly 380 genotyped donors, about 85% belonged to the genetic ancestry cluster associated with self-reported Caucasian donors. Results the study describes overall, beyond this receptor: A later analysis found that TCR association rates varied across HLA loci, with DRB1 alleles showing the most associated TCRs and HLA-C alleles the fewest. According to the authors, the approach could potentially be generalized to other disease states and immunological phenotypes. Some IMGT-functional V segments, including TRBV6-2 and TRBV6-3, could not be distinguished by the 87-base-pair reads and were therefore excluded. The classifier was reported to diagnose cytomegalovirus status with high specificity and sensitivity in both the original and validation cohorts. Several of the top co-occurrence clusters appeared to be linked to parvovirus B19, influenza, CMV and Epstein-Barr virus, according to a later analysis. In an earlier analysis of over 550 of the donors, most TCR beta V segments were observed in productive rearrangements about 87% or about 30% of the time, broadly matching IMGT annotations. Linkage disequilibrium might explain the correlated functional status among segregating V segments, but an unknown experimental factor could not be excluded. Because counts were too low, more than 15 rarely observed V segments, including chromosome 9 orphons, were left out of the earlier analysis of roughly 600 of the donors. The study listed 164 TCR beta chains as associated with cytomegalovirus. A later genetic analysis associated a missense DCLRE1C variant with V-gene and J-gene trimming of TCR beta chains, and an independent cohort replicated the association. Compared with the roughly 700-donor mean, donors in an Asian-associated ancestry cluster had fewer N-insertions in productive TCRs, according to a later genetic analysis. HLA typing was unavailable for some donors at each locus, so association tests used only the typed subset. In a later analysis, HLA-associated TCR beta chains showed more clonal expansion and lower generation probabilities than non-associated chains that were equally common. Specific HLA alleles were associated with 18,000 or so TCR beta sequences at a false discovery rate of 0.05 in a later analysis. In a later analysis, most CMV-associated TCR beta chains were found to appear HLA-restricted, with HLA associations seemingly driven largely by CMV exposure. For the cohort, immune exposure information was limited to CMV serostatus. Most TCR sequences were seen in very few donors, while some public TCRs were found in many individuals. A cluster of highly shared sequence variants was judged likely to represent a technical artifact of the sequencing pipeline. Strong co-occurrence of HLA alleles, especially DR and DQ, made assigning TCR associations to individual alleles difficult. Sequencing depth was assumed to be roughly uniform across donors in the presence/absence analyses, though that assumption may not hold. A further reported finding was that TCR beta sequences accurately predicted the HLA-A and HLA-B alleles for most subjects in the first cohort. Only TCR beta chains were sequenced in this cohort, and the absence of alpha or paired-chain data limited detectable features. In vitro tests confirmed that three of the cytomegalovirus-associated TCR beta chains recognize cytomegalovirus antigens.

The cohort consisted of approximately 690 healthy bone marrow donors. At the time of sampling, all cohort members were nominally healthy, though unrecorded immune exposures were likely present. The donor was CMV seropositive and was included in the group of 270 or so seropositive cohort members. Every donor gave a peripheral blood sample, and the peripheral blood mononuclear cells from that sample were used for TCR beta sequencing. Genomic DNA was extracted from the blood cell samples with the Qiagen DNeasy Blood Extraction Kit. V is trimmed back by 6 bases and J by 14 bases, and the junction contains 16 bases that no gene match accounts for. Counted from cysteine to phenylalanine, this CDR3 has 15 amino acids. This entry keeps only the CDR3 DNA: 45 bases, framed from base 1. Sequences MDHEN (CDR1) and SYDVKM (CDR2) are obtained from the germline V gene. Receptor libraries were prepared by the immunoSEQ multiplex PCR assay. For the multiplex PCR, a mixture combining 60 forward primers for TCR Vbeta segments and 13 reverse primers for TCR Jbeta segments was used. The CDR3 region of rearranged TCR beta genes was amplified from genomic DNA by a multiplex PCR assay. The Illumina HiSeq System was used to sequence the amplified TCR beta libraries as 87-base-pair reads. Per the source publication's procedure: A later analysis tallied 75 million to 85 million unique TCR beta chains across the 550 to 850 repertoires, and 10 million to 11 million of those chains were shared by two or more donors. A nearest-neighbor algorithm error-corrected the raw reads and collapsed the reads into unique sequences, merging closely related sequences to remove PCR and sequencing errors. To assign V, D and J gene segments, CDR3 sequences were aligned to IMGT reference sequences. For a sequence to be retained, a match of at least six nucleotides was required to both a V gene segment and a J gene segment. Rearrangements were classified as productive when the CDR3 lacked stop codons and remained in frame with V and J, and all other rearrangements were classified as non-productive. Following IMGT convention, CDR3 was defined as the stretch from the second conserved V-encoded cysteine to the conserved J-encoded phenylalanine. The earlier analysis of about 530 of the donors excluded any sequence lacking an unambiguous match to a single V gene segment. In an earlier analysis of approximately 590 of the donors, V segments were called functional above 56.7% productive rearrangements and were called segregating when the between-donor standard deviation exceeded 5%. A statistical classification framework was developed to diagnose cytomegalovirus status using the catalog of TCR beta chain sequences. In a later analysis, TCR nucleotide sequences were compared against IMGT/GENE-DB human TR gene sequences so that V and J genes could be assigned. Using the TCRdist pipeline, a later analysis assigned CDR3 sequences along with most-parsimonious VDJ recombination scenarios. A later analysis defined each TCR beta chain by its CDR3 amino acid sequence plus V-gene family, and excluded reads lacking a unique V-gene family. To address suspected cross-contamination and a sequencing artifact, a later analysis removed 592 highly shared, low-generation-probability nucleotide sequences. In a later analysis, a clonal expansion index for each public chain was calculated from normalized within-repertoire ranks of inferred template counts. A later analysis computed generation probabilities with a VDJ recombination model fitted to out-of-frame rearrangements, and checked the results against IGoR. A later analysis scored TCR-TCR, TCR-HLA and TCR-CMV co-occurrence with hypergeometric tests, applying a repertoire-size bias correction to TCR pairs. False discovery rates were estimated in a later analysis by permuting HLA or CMV assignments 20 times. In a later analysis, co-occurring TCRs were grouped using DBSCAN, with TCRdist sequence similarity added in when clustering inside HLA-allele-positive subsets. Co-occurrence clustering excluded repertoires with fewer than 30,000 or more than 120,000 public chains, plus five with anomalous nucleotide sharing. In TCRdb, the immuneACCESS table is reduced to in-frame sequences with V and J assigned. These tables do not hold every clone; where another copy was compared, an unresolved V gene accounts for under half, and the others remain unexplained. Clone size and V and J calls were adopted from that table, with D and trimming inferred from the DNA. The sample table shows 100,000 or so clones, and about three quarters are seen once. The ten biggest clones cover about 8.3% of the sample.

Points on this clone: No cognate antigen has been identified for it. Within one base of it there is no much larger clone, and no base qualities were kept.

The clonotype originates from a woman between 40 and 50 years old in good health and CMV-seropositive. Sequenced input: PBMCs. The chain is assembled from TRBV28 and TRBJ1-6, with 7 middle bases fitting TRBD1. The CDR3 here reads CASSLQFRQGSTLHF. The nucleotide sequence is TGTGCCAGCAGCCTCCAATTCCGACAGGGCTCAACCCTCCACTTT.